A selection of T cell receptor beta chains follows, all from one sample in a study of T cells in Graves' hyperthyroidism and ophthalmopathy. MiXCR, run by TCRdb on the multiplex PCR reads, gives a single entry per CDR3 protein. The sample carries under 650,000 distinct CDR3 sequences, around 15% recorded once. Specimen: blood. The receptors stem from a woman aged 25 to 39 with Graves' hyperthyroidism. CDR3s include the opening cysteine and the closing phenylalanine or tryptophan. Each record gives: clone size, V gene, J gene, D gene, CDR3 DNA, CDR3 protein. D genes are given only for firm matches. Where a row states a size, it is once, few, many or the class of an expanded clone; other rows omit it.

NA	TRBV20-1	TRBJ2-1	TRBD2	TGCAGTGCGGGGACTAGCGTTAGCTCCTACAATGAGCAGTTCTTC	CSAGTSVSSYNEQFF
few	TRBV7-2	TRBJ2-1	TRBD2	TGTGCCAGCAGCTTAGCAGTTAGCGTCGGCGCGGGAGTCTATGCCCATGAGCAGTTCTTC	CASSLAVSVGAGVYAHEQFF
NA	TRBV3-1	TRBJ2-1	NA	TGTGCCAGCAGCCAAGTGGTCGGGGGTGGTGAGCAGTTCTTC	CASSQVVGGGEQFF
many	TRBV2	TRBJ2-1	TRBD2	TGTGCCACACCGGGACTAGGAGGATACAATGAGCAGTTCTTC	CATPGLGGYNEQFF
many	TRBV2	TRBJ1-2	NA	TGTGCCAGCACCGGGACCGACCAATATGGCTACACCTTC	CASTGTDQYGYTF
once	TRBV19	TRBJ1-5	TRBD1	TGTGCCAGTACTCCAGGGGGCAGTCAGCCCCAGCATTTT	CASTPGGSQPQHF
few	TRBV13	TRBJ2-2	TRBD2	TGTGCCAGCAGCCCCCCCCTAGCGGGGATGAACACCGGGGAGCTGTTTTTT	CASSPPLAGMNTGELFF
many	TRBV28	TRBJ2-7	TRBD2	TGTGCCAGCAATTTTTCCCCCGAAGCGGGAAATTCCTACGAGCAGTACTTC	CASNFSPEAGNSYEQYF
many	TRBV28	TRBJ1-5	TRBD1	TGTGCCAGCAGTTTAGGGCCGACAGGGGGAGGCAATCAGCCCCAGCATTTT	CASSLGPTGGGNQPQHF
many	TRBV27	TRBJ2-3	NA	TGTGCCAGCGCCCGGTTGGCAGATACGCAGTATTTT	CASARLADTQYF
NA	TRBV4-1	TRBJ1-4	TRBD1	TGCGCCAGCAGCCAAGATGGGACAGGGGGAGGGACTGAAAAACTGTTTTTT	CASSQDGTGGGTEKLFF
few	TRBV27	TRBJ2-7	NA	TGTGCCAGCAGTCCCCGGGACAAGCCCCTGTTTAGCTCCTACGAGCAGTACTTC	CASSPRDKPLFSSYEQYF
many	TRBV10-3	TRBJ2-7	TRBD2	TGTGCCATCAGTGACCGGGGGGAAGGGTCCTACGAGCAGTACTTC	CAISDRGEGSYEQYF
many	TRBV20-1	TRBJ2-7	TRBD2	TGCAGTGCTAGAGAGGTGCGCGGAGCGGGGGACGAGCAGTACTTC	CSAREVRGAGDEQYF
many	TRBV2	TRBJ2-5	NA	TGTGCCAGCAGTCAGTGGACAGCTCGAGAGACCCAGTACTTC	CASSQWTARETQYF
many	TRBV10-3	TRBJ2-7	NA	TGTGCCGCACACGGACCGGGGGACGAGCAGTACTTC	CAAHGPGDEQYF
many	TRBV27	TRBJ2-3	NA	TGTGCCAGCATTGAGGCAGATACGCAGTATTTT	CASIEADTQYF
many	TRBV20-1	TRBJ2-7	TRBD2	TGCAGTGCTAGAGAGGAGGCGGGAGGGGCATACGAGCAGTACTTC	CSAREEAGGAYEQYF
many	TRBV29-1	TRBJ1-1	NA	TGCAGCGTTGAGTTGTACACTGAAGCTTTCTTT	CSVELYTEAFF
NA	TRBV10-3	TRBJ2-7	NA	TGTGCCATCAGTGAGTCCCAGAGGGACGAGCAGTACTTC	CAISESQRDEQYF
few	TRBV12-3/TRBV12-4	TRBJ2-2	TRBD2	TGTGCCAGCAAAGCACTAGCGGCGATAAGCGGGGAGCTGTTTTTT	CASKALAAISGELFF
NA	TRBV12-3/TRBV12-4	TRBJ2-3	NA	TGTGCCAGCACCCTGCCGGGGGCAGATACGCAGTATTTT	CASTLPGADTQYF
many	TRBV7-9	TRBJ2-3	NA	TGTGCCAGCAGCTTAGCGACAGGCCTCTCCACAGATACGCAGTATTTT	CASSLATGLSTDTQYF